A single sample gave rise to the 32 T cell receptor beta chains below, sequenced in a study of T cells in localized non-small cell lung cancer. Clones were read by immunoSEQ multiplex PCR, and TCRdb kept only the in-frame ones, dropping some. The sample holds more than 30,000 clones, over 75% seen once. The material sequenced was peripheral blood mononuclear cells, taken before any cancer treatment. The receptors were gathered from a woman between 40 and 69 years old with stage III lung adenocarcinoma.

This clone showed up just once. This chain connects TRBV4-1 to TRBJ2-7; D gene ambiguous. The V and J ends lost 3 bases and 5 bases respectively, with 11 bases between them. The germline CDR1 and CDR2 sequences are MGHRA and YSYEKL. CDR3 length: 13 amino acids. Here the CDR3 reads CASSQQLQDEQYF. The CDR3, as DNA: TGCGCCAGCAGCCAGCAACTCCAGGACGAGCAGTACTTC.

This chain connects TRBV5-1 to TRBJ2-7; the match to TRBD1 covers 8 bases. The CDR3 is 14 amino acids. The germline CDR1 and CDR2 sequences are SGHRS and YFSETQ. The V segment lost 4 bases and the J segment 0 bases; nucleotides outside the gene matches: 3. CDR3 in amino acids: CASSQDRVSYEQYF. DNA of the CDR3: TGCGCCAGCAGCCAGGACAGGGTCTCCTACGAGCAGTACTTC. Based on the CDR3 plus reference TRBV5-1 and TRBJ2-7, the full variable domain is KAGVTQTPRYLIKTRGQQVTLSCSPISGHRSVSWYQQTPGQGLQFLFEYFSETQRNKGNFPGRFSGRQFSNSRSEMNVSTLELGDSALYLCASSQDRVSYEQYFGPGTRLTVT.

The chain recombines TRBV5-1 with TRBJ2-1; 10 nucleotides align to TRBD2. The CDR3 contains 18 residues. V dropped 3 bases and J dropped 6; count of bases not matched to a gene: 15. Germline values: CDR1 SGHRS, CDR2 YFSETQ. CDR3 in DNA: TGCGCCAGCAGCTCCCTCACAGGGGGACTAGCGACGGGCAATGAGCAGTTCTTC. It encodes CASSSLTGGLATGNEQFF. Using reference TRBV5-1 and TRBJ2-1 for the parts outside the CDR3, the full variable domain is KAGVTQTPRYLIKTRGQQVTLSCSPISGHRSVSWYQQTPGQGLQFLFEYFSETQRNKGNFPGRFSGRQFSNSRSEMNVSTLELGDSALYLCASSSLTGGLATGNEQFFGPGTRLTVL.

The chain links TRBV5-1 to TRBJ2-7; 10 bases align to TRBD2. Per the germline V gene, CDR1 is SGHRS and CDR2 is YFSETQ. The length of the CDR3 is 16 residues. V trimming: 4 bases; J trimming: 0 bases; junction bases outside the gene matches: 7. In DNA form, the CDR3 reads TGCGCCAGCAGCACTTCAGCTAGCGGGAGCTCCTACGAGCAGTACTTC. It is translated as CASSTSASGSSYEQYF.

The table lists this clone with a count of one. The chain is built from TRBV27 and TRBJ2-1, with 8 bases lining up with TRBD2. V gave up 8 bases and J gave up 0 bases; unmatched junction bases: 3. Per the germline V gene, CDR1 is MNHEY and CDR2 is SMNVEV (reference sequence). This CDR3 is built from 14 residues. CDR3 sequence: CASLAGGSYNEQFF. In DNA form, the CDR3 reads TGTGCCAGCCTTGCGGGGGGCTCCTACAATGAGCAGTTCTTC.

Notes on this clone: Other DNA variants within this sample encode the same CDR3. The chain couples TRBV6-5 to TRBJ1-6; unclear D gene. There are 12 residues in the CDR3. Trimming stripped 0 bases from V and 8 bases from J, with 2 bases between. CDR1 is MNHEY, CDR2 SVGAGI, per germline. The DNA for the CDR3 is TGTGCCAGCAGTTACTCTGATTCACCCCTCCACTTT. Translated: CASSYSDSPLHF.

The chain carries TRBV27 and TRBJ2-1, with 12 bases that match TRBD2. CDR1 is MNHEY, CDR2 SMNVEV, per germline (reference sequence). CDR3 length equals 16 residues. Trimming removed 6 bases from V and 2 bases from J; junction bases left unmatched: 5. The CDR3 coding sequence is TGTGCCAGCAGACCTCTAGCGGGAGGGACCTACAATGAGCAGTTCTTC. Amino acid sequence: CASRPLAGGTYNEQFF.

The V call is TRBV2, the J call TRBJ1-1; 7 positions match TRBD1. The CDR3 covers 12 residues. V lost 6 bases to trimming and J lost 8 bases; unmatched junction nucleotides: 6. The V gene's germline CDR1 is SNHLY and CDR2 FYNNEI. The CDR3 loop is CASSRDREEAFF. In DNA form, the CDR3 reads TGTGCCAGCAGCCGAGACAGGGAAGAAGCTTTCTTT.

The chain joins TRBV28 to TRBJ2-1, with TRBD2 identical over 11 bases. The CDR3 runs to 18 residues. With V trimmed by 5 bases and J by 6 bases, 15 bases remained unmatched. The germline CDR1 and CDR2 sequences are MDHEN and SYDVKM. CDR3 in amino acids: CASSPLLLSGRALNEQFF. CDR3 nucleotide sequence: TGTGCCAGCAGTCCATTACTCCTTAGCGGGAGGGCCCTCAATGAGCAGTTCTTC.

V usage is TRBV6-1 and J usage is TRBJ2-7, with 8 bases matching TRBD2. Trimming cost V 6 bases and J 5 bases; bases outside gene matches: 12. The CDR3 extends over 15 amino acids. Germline V gene lookup returns CDR1 MNHNS and CDR2 SASEGT. The CDR3 here is CASSSAAGASHEQYF. The CDR3 DNA follows: TGTGCCAGCAGCTCAGCAGCGGGAGCTTCCCACGAGCAGTACTTC.

V gene TRBV30 combines with J gene TRBJ1-2; no definite D call. The germline V gene encodes CDR1 GTSNPN and CDR2 SVGIG (reference sequence). Between the trimmed V and J ends, which lost 5 bases and 1 base, there was a span of 11 bases. CDR3 length equals 13 residues. This chain's CDR3 is CAWVRSRNYGYTF. The CDR3 DNA is TGTGCCTGGGTCAGATCCCGTAACTATGGCTACACCTTC.

J is TRBJ2-1 and V is TRBV9; no firm D call. Trimming removed 0 bases from V and 0 bases from J, with 7 bases in between. This CDR3 comprises 15 residues. From germline, CDR1 is SGDLS and CDR2 YYNGEE. In nucleotides, the CDR3 is TGTGCCAGCAGCGTAGCCATCGGCTCCTACAATGAGCAGTTCTTC. Translated: CASSVAIGSYNEQFF.

The chain employs TRBV19 and TRBJ2-6; unclear D gene. CDR3 length: 18 residues. The ends were cut back, 1 base at V and 1 base at J, with 14 bases in the middle. Germline CDR1 LNHDA, CDR2 SQIVND (reference sequence). The CDR3, as DNA: TGTGCCAGTAGTATAGTGGGGAAAGGCGTGTCTGGGGCCAACGTCCTGACTTTC. Amino acids: CASSIVGKGVSGANVLTF.

This chain links TRBV19 with TRBJ2-5; D could derive from TRBD1 or TRBD2 (5 bases each). The length of the CDR3 is 17 residues. Per the germline V gene, CDR1 is LNHDA and CDR2 is SQIVND (reference sequence). V was trimmed by 3 bases and J by 1 base, leaving 18 bases between them. The CDR3 DNA is TGTGCCAGTAGTATTTCCGGGGACGACGTCTTCCAAGAGACCCAGTACTTC. This encodes CASSISGDDVFQETQYF.

This sequence joins TRBV4-1 and TRBJ1-2; D gene uncertain. Trimming cost V 0 bases and J 4 bases, with 15 bases left between them. The CDR3 covers 16 residues. Germline values: CDR1 MGHRA, CDR2 YSYEKL. The CDR3 protein is CASSQDGRRVGYGYTF. CDR3 sequence (DNA): TGCGCCAGCAGCCAAGATGGACGGAGAGTGGGCTATGGCTACACCTTC.

The CDR3 loop is CASSVDFYGYTF. For the CDR3, the DNA is TGTGCCAGCAGCGTAGACTTCTATGGCTACACCTTC. The rearrangement joins TRBV5-6 to TRBJ1-2; no definite D call. The CDR3 is 12 amino acids. Deletions cut 4 bases from V and 4 bases from J, with 8 bases between. Germline V gives CDR1 SGHDT, CDR2 YYEEEE.

The V and J genes are TRBV5-1 and TRBJ1-2, with TRBD1 identical over 7 bases. Losses at the gene ends were 1 base for V and 6 bases for J; bases not matched to a gene: 9. Germline CDR1 is SGHRS and CDR2 is YFSETQ. The CDR3 contains 15 residues. This CDR3 reads CASSLNRGGTDGYTF. In DNA form, the CDR3 reads TGCGCCAGCAGCTTGAACAGGGGAGGGACGGATGGCTACACCTTC.

The chain links TRBV4-3 to TRBJ1-1; TRBD1 agrees at 11 bases. The CDR3 has 17 amino acids. V was clipped by 2 bases and J by 5 bases; unmatched bases: 10. Germline V lookup: CDR1 LGHNA, CDR2 YSLEER. CDR3 in amino acids: CASSQTDRGRGETEAFF. CDR3 nucleotide sequence: TGCGCCAGCAGCCAAACGGACAGGGGGCGTGGAGAGACTGAAGCTTTCTTT.

This rearrangement joins TRBV7-9 to TRBJ1-5, with unresolved D. V lost 1 base and J lost 5, with 6 bases in between. From germline, CDR1 is SEHNR and CDR2 FQNEAQ (reference sequence). The CDR3 is made up of 13 amino acids. The chain's CDR3 is CASSLGRDQPQHF. The CDR3, as DNA: TGTGCCAGCAGCTTAGGTCGCGATCAGCCCCAGCATTTT.

The chain has TRBV7-3 and TRBJ1-1; no firm D call. This CDR3 region has 13 residues. Deletions cut 6 bases from V and 5 bases from J, with 13 bases between. The germline V gene encodes CDR1 SGHTA and CDR2 FQGTGA. The CDR3: CASSRTVGTEAFF. In nucleotides, the CDR3 is TGTGCCAGCAGTCGAACGGTCGGAACTGAAGCTTTCTTT.

The chain carries TRBV5-1 and TRBJ1-1, with D possibly being TRBD1 (6 bases). The CDR3 has 15 residues. The germline gives CDR1 SGHRS, CDR2 YFSETQ. Trimming pared 0 bases from V and 7 bases from J, leaving 16 bases between. The CDR3 spells CASSLDLQGRYEAFF. CDR3 bases: TGCGCCAGCAGCTTGGACTTACAGGGTAGATATGAAGCTTTCTTT.

This chain connects TRBV7-3 to TRBJ1-1; D might be TRBD1 (5 bases). This CDR3 is 15 amino acids long. In germline, CDR1 is SGHTA, CDR2 FQGTGA. V was clipped by 5 bases and J by 6 bases, with 19 bases between them. The CDR3 loop is CASSPSGGSGPEAFF. CDR3 sequence (DNA): TGTGCCAGCAGCCCTAGCGGGGGATCGGGCCCTGAAGCTTTCTTT.

V usage is TRBV7-2 and J usage is TRBJ2-1, with 8 bases aligning to TRBD2. Germline V gene data show CDR1 as SGHTA and CDR2 as FQGNSA. Unmatched junction bases numbered 4, after V lost 1 base and J lost 5 bases. The CDR3 spans 15 residues. The CDR3 sequence: CASSLVGTRDNEQFF. CDR3 nucleotides: TGTGCCAGCAGCTTAGTAGGGACTAGGGACAATGAGCAGTTCTTC.

The chain uses TRBV2 and TRBJ2-1; possible D gene TRBD2, 6 bases. This CDR3 region has 16 residues. The germline CDR1 and CDR2 sequences are SNHLY and FYNNEI. Trimming cost V 3 bases and J 3 bases, with 15 bases left between them. The CDR3 is CASSEDSGGDYNEQFF. The CDR3 DNA is TGTGCCAGCAGTGAGGATAGCGGTGGGGACTACAATGAGCAGTTCTTC.

The V and J genes are TRBV6-5 and TRBJ1-2, with D maybe TRBD1 (5 bases). The V gene lost 3 bases and the J gene lost 6 bases, with 11 bases spanning the gap. The CDR3 extends over 13 amino acids. Germline V gene sequence: CDR1 MNHEY, CDR2 SVGAGI. The DNA for the CDR3 is TGTGCCAGCAGTTATAACACAGGCGATGGCTACACCTTC. It specifies CASSYNTGDGYTF.

The rearrangement uses TRBV20-1 and TRBJ1-1; tentatively, D is TRBD1 (6 bases). Looked up from germline, CDR1 is DFQATT and CDR2 is SNEGSKA (reference sequence). The CDR3 is 11 amino acids. The CDR3 DNA reads TGCAGAACAGGGCTGGGGGCTGAAGCTTTCTTT. It codes for CRTGLGAEAFF.

This sequence joins TRBV4-2 and TRBJ1-2; no clear D. In germline, CDR1 is LGHNA, CDR2 YNFKEQ. V was cut by 0 bases and J by 4 bases, with 9 bases left in between. The CDR3 is 14 residues long. DNA of the CDR3: TGTGCCAGCAGCCAAGAGACCGGAGTCTATGGCTACACCTTC. It specifies CASSQETGVYGYTF.

The chain links TRBV5-4 to TRBJ2-3; 7 bases map to TRBD1. CDR3 length: 11 residues. Germline loops: CDR1 SGHNT, CDR2 YYREEE (reference sequence). V lost 10 bases to trimming and J lost 13 bases; unmatched junction nucleotides: 12. CDR3 in DNA: TGTGCCTTCGCAAGGGGGCCTCACGAGTATTTT. Its protein product is CAFARGPHEYF.

The CDR3 bases are TGTGCCAGCAGCTTGGTGGGGGGCTTTAATGAGCAGTTCTTC. This encodes CASSLVGGFNEQFF. V usage is TRBV5-4 and J usage is TRBJ2-1; D may match TRBD1 or TRBD2 (6 bases each). With 0 bases removed from V and 7 bases from J, the gap between germline ends came to 11 bases. This CDR3 spans 14 amino acids. Germline CDR1 SGHNT, CDR2 YYREEE (reference sequence).

This sequence joins TRBV5-1 and TRBJ2-1; 12 bases are shared with TRBD2. CDR3 size: 15 residues. Germline lookup yields CDR1 SGHRS and CDR2 YFSETQ. V was clipped by 7 bases and J by 8 bases; unmatched bases: 10. CDR3 nucleotide sequence: TGCGCCAGCGGATCAAGACTAGCGGGAGTACATGAGCAGTTCTTC. It yields the protein CASGSRLAGVHEQFF. The whole variable domain, remainder taken from reference TRBV5-1 and TRBJ2-1, is KAGVTQTPRYLIKTRGQQVTLSCSPISGHRSVSWYQQTPGQGLQFLFEYFSETQRNKGNFPGRFSGRQFSNSRSEMNVSTLELGDSALYLCASGSRLAGVHEQFFGPGTRLTVL.

The V gene is TRBV4-1, the J gene TRBJ2-7; D assignment may be TRBD1 or TRBD2 (5 bases each). Trimming removed 1 base from V and 2 bases from J, with 12 bases in between. This CDR3 has 15 amino acids. Per the germline V gene, CDR1 is MGHRA and CDR2 is YSYEKL. The CDR3 nucleotides are TGCGCCAGCAGCCAAGTTAACTGGGACCCCTACGAGCAGTACTTC. Translating gives CASSQVNWDPYEQYF.

The V gene is TRBV19, the J gene TRBJ1-5; a weak D match, TRBD1 (5 bases). CDR3 length: 15 residues. Germline V gives CDR1 LNHDA, CDR2 SQIVND (reference sequence). The V end lost 1 base, the J end lost 4 bases, and 11 bases lay between the germline ends. For the CDR3, the DNA is TGTGCCAGTAGTATAGCCTTGGGGGGAAATCAGCCCCAGCATTTT. Residues: CASSIALGGNQPQHF.